Sequencing of this T cell receptor (beta chain) was carried out in a study of neurological immune-mediated disorders. Synthesis of cDNA was carried out by template-switch 5'RACE. The reaction used 10-nucleotide random UMIs. The output of every sequencing run exceeded 190 million TCR-beta sequences, derived from 15-18 subjects. TCRdb re-called the 5' RACE reads through MiXCR, storing one row per CDR3 protein. Here the sample spans under 45,000 distinct CDR3 sequences, 3% to 4.5% being singletons. This clonotype occurred many times. The target antigen is unknown. This CDR3 comprises 14 residues. J gave up 7 bases and V 3 bases, and 4 bases lay outside the gene matches. Broader study findings: No link was found between any clinical or MRI feature and the multiple sclerosis repertoire cluster. TCR clonal expansion peaked in HTLV-1-associated myelopathy patients and was lowest in multiple sclerosis patients.

This sequence was found in a man aged 25 to 45 with multiple sclerosis. The chain uses TRBV12-3 or TRBV12-4 and TRBJ2-1, with TRBD2 matching 9 bases. The sequenced sample consisted of PBMCs. The CDR3 bases are TGTGCCAGCAGTTTGGGCGGGGGGGCAAATGAGCAGTTCTTC. This translates into CASSLGGGANEQFF.